This T cell receptor (beta chain) was recovered during a study of OX40 agonist ivuxolimab in advanced cancers. In the study overall: Those enrolled were approximately 83% male, with a mean age of 60 years and ages from roughly 20 to 85. Regarding the study as a whole: Both blood CD4+ and CD8+ T cells showed clonal growth by week 6 at 0.1 to 3.0 mg/kg. On average, a greater number of expanded clones characterised CD8+ T cells relative to CD4+.

Method: immunoSEQ multiplex PCR; TCRdb's copy keeps in-frame clones and lacks some. The sample consists of 53,000 or so clones, nearly 90% of them appearing once. A word on this clone: The antigen is not known.

The receptor was derived from an adult with an advanced solid tumor such as melanoma, head and neck, liver or kidney cancer. Material: CD4+ or CD8+ T cells sorted from blood, obtained in a trial of the OX40 agonist ivuxolimab.

The CDR3 DNA reads TGCGCCAGCAGCCGGAGTGAGACTAGTAGGTCCGGGGAGCTGTTTTTT. This gives the protein CASSRSETSRSGELFF. The V and J genes are TRBV5-1 and TRBJ2-2; possible D gene TRBD2, 6 bases. The CDR3 covers 16 residues. Germline V gene lookup returns CDR1 SGHRS and CDR2 YFSETQ. V lost 4 bases to trimming and J lost 6 bases, with 19 bases between them. Full variable domain (rest looked up from reference TRBV5-1 and TRBJ2-2): KAGVTQTPRYLIKTRGQQVTLSCSPISGHRSVSWYQQTPGQGLQFLFEYFSETQRNKGNFPGRFSGRQFSNSRSEMNVSTLELGDSALYLCASSRSETSRSGELFFGEGSRLTVL.